This T cell receptor (beta chain) was recovered during a study of blood T cell repertoires in COVID-19. Study-wide context: Sites across the United States, Italy and Spain contributed samples from acute and convalescent COVID-19. The analysed material was cDNA or gDNA that came from T cells, B-cell-depleted T cells, or PBMCs.

The V gene's germline CDR1 is MNHEY and CDR2 SVGAGI. J was trimmed by 6 bases and V by 6 bases; bases with no gene match: 9. CDR3 length: 14 amino acids. Profiled with immunoSEQ multiplex PCR; TCRdb holds only in-frame clones, not every one. The sample shows roughly 120,000 clones, around 88% of them seen only once. V usage is TRBV6-5 and J usage is TRBJ1-1, with 8 bases fitting TRBD1. The clonotype was recovered from a woman aged 45-65 years with active or convalescent COVID-19. Sequencing was done on a sample of peripheral blood. The CDR3 sequence: CASSPWGQAPEAFF. CDR3 DNA sequence: TGTGCCAGCAGCCCCTGGGGACAGGCCCCTGAAGCTTTCTTT.